The source of this TCR beta chain is a study of blood T cell repertoires in COVID-19. Study overall: COVID-19 samples, acute and convalescent, were from the United States, Italy and Spain.

The CDR3 sequence is 14 residues long. Germline V gives CDR1 PRHDT, CDR2 FYEKMQ (reference sequence). V was trimmed by 0 bases and J by 4 bases, leaving 9 bases between them. The assay was immunoSEQ multiplex PCR, and TCRdb's table has in-frame clones only and misses some. The sample lists some 72,000 clones, less than 90% occurring once. Sequenced sample: peripheral blood. This chain links TRBV13 with TRBJ1-2, with TRBD1 as a possible D gene (6 bases). The clonotype comes from a man aged 45-60 years with COVID-19, enrolled during active disease. The CDR3 DNA reads TGTGCCAGCAGCTTAGGAGGGGGGGTCTATGGCTACACCTTC. Translating it yields CASSLGGGVYGYTF.